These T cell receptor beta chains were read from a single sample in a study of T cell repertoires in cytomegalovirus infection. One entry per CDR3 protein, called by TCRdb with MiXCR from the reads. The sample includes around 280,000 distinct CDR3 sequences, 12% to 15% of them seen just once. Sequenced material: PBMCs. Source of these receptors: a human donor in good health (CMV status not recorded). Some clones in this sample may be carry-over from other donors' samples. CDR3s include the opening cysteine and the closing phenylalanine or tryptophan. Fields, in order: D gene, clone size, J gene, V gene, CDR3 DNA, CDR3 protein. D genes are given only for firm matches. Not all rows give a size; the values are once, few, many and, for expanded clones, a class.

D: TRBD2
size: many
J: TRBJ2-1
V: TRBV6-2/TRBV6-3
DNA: TGTGCCAGCAGGCCGGGACTAGCGGGAGGGGTTGAGCAGTTCTTC
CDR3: CASRPGLAGGVEQFF

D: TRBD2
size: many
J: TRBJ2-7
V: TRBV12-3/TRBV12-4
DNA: TGTGCCAGCAGTTTGGGAGGGAACTCCTACGAGCAGTACTTC
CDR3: CASSLGGNSYEQYF

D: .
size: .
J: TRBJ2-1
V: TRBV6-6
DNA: TGTGCCACCCGGACTGCCTACAATGAGCAGTTCTTC
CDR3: CATRTAYNEQFF

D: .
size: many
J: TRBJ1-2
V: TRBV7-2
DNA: TGTGCCAGCAGCCTACAGGGTTGGGATGGCTACACCTTC
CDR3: CASSLQGWDGYTF

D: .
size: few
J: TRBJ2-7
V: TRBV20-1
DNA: TGCAGTGCTAGAGTCGCCACGAACTACGAGCAGTACTTC
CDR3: CSARVATNYEQYF

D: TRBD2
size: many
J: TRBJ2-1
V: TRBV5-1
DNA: TGCGCCAGCAGCTTCTGGCGGGGGGGCCGTAATGAGCAGTTCTTC
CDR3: CASSFWRGGRNEQFF

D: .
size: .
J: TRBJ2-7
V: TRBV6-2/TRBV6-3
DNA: TGTGCCAGCAGCATGTCAGGGGCGACCTACGAGCAGTACTTC
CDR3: CASSMSGATYEQYF

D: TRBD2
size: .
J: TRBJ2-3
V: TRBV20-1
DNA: TGCAGTGCTTCCGCCCTAGCGGGTAGCACAGATACGCAGTATTTT
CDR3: CSASALAGSTDTQYF

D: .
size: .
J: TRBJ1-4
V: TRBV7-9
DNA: TGTGCCATCAAAAATGAAAAACTGTTTTTT
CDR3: CAIKNEKLFF

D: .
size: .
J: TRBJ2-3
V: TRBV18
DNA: TGTGCCAGCTCACGGACAATCAGCACAGATACGCAGTATTTT
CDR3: CASSRTISTDTQYF

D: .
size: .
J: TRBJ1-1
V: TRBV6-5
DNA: TGTGCCAGCAGTACGGTGTCGTGGGGGGGCACGAACACTGAAGCTTTCTTT
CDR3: CASSTVSWGGTNTEAFF

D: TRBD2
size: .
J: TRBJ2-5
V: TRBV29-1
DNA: TGCAGCGTTGACGGACTAGCGGGGGGACCCAGCCAAGAGACCCAGTACTTC
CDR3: CSVDGLAGGPSQETQYF

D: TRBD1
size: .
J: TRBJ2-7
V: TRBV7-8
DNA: TGTGCCAGCAGCCCAGACCCAGGGGGCTTGTACGAGCAGTACTTC
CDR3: CASSPDPGGLYEQYF

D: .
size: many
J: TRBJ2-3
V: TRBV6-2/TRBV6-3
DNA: TGTGCCAGCAGATTCCAGTTTACAAGCGATACGCAGTATTTT
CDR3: CASRFQFTSDTQYF

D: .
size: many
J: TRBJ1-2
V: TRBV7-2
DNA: TGTGCCAGCAGCTTAGAGGCAGGCCTCTATGGCTACACCTTC
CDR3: CASSLEAGLYGYTF